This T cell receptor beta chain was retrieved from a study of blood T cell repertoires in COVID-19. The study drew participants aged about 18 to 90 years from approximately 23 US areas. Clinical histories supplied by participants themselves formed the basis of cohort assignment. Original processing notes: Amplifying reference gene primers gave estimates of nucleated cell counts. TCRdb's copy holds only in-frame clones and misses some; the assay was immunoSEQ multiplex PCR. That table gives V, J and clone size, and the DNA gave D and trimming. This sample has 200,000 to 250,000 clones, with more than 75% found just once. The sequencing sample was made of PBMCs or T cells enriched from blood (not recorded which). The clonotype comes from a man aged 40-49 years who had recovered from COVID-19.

CDR3 in amino acids: CASSPLWASSYNSPLHF. CDR3 bases: TGTGCCAGCTCACCTCTCTGGGCGAGCTCCTATAATTCACCCCTCCACTTT. This rearrangement joins TRBV18 to TRBJ1-6; D is uncertain. The CDR3 totals 17 residues. Germline V gene data show CDR1 as KGHSH and CDR2 as LQKENI. Trimming left V 3 bases short and J 0 bases short, with 12 bases between.